Each of the 29 T cell receptor beta chains below was sequenced from the same sample in a study of CD8+ T cells in alopecia areata (dated by TCRdb to between 2017 and 2018). The treatment or condition label corresponds to: oral pan-JAK inhibitor, 5-10 mg twice daily. Preparation of the library involved the immunoSEQ multiplex PCR assay. RNA was extracted from all samples and reverse transcribed into cDNA as template for TCR sequencing. What TCRdb holds here is the immuneACCESS table cut down to in-frame rearrangements. Part of the clones is not present; checked against another copy, under half of the missing clones reflect an unresolved V gene, and the others are unexplained. Present in this sample are hundreds of thousands of clones, 60% of which were seen just once. Clones ranked in the top ten supply 0.8% to 1% of the sample. The source was CD4+ T cells sorted from blood, collected at roughly week 52, from a patient treated with tofacitinib. The receptors were gathered from a human donor with alopecia areata.

V and J are TRBV7-2 and TRBJ1-3; tentative D call: TRBD1 (6 bases). Germline lookup yields CDR1 SGHTA and CDR2 FQGNSA. The ends were cut back, 5 bases at V and 8 bases at J, with 13 bases in the middle. The CDR3 runs 13 residues. Here the CDR3 reads CASSQQGADTIYF. CDR3 DNA: TGTGCCAGCAGCCAACAGGGTGCGGACACCATATATTTT.

This clone was seen a few times. This sequence joins TRBV4-1 and TRBJ1-5; no reliable D call. The CDR3 extends over 15 amino acids. Trimming cost V 0 bases and J 2 bases, with 8 bases left between them. CDR1 is MGHRA, CDR2 YSYEKL, per germline. For the CDR3, the DNA is TGCGCCAGCAGCCAAGAAATACTGGGCAATCAGCCCCAGCATTTT. Amino acid sequence: CASSQEILGNQPQHF.

V usage is TRBV2 and J usage is TRBJ2-3; D uncertain. The CDR3 is made up of 11 amino acids. Germline CDR1 SNHLY, CDR2 FYNNEI. The germline V and J ends were trimmed by 3 bases and 3 bases, with 1 base remaining between them. This CDR3 reads CASSETDTQYF. The CDR3 region has the DNA TGTGCCAGCAGTGAGACAGATACGCAGTATTTT.

V usage is TRBV5-6 and J usage is TRBJ2-6; no firm D call. V was clipped by 1 base and J by 2 bases, with 7 bases between them. There are 15 residues in the CDR3. The germline gives CDR1 SGHDT, CDR2 YYEEEE. The CDR3 loop is CASSLRRTGANVLTF. The CDR3 nucleotides are TGTGCCAGCAGCTTGCGGAGAACTGGGGCCAACGTCCTGACTTTC.

This clone was seen more than once but under ten times. The chain uses TRBV2 and TRBJ2-3, with a possible D match to TRBD1 (5 bases). The V and J ends lost 8 bases and 8 bases respectively, with 14 bases between them. There are 12 residues in the CDR3. CDR1 is SNHLY, CDR2 FYNNEI, per germline. CDR3 DNA: TGTGCCAGCTCGATTGGGGCGTCTACGCAGTATTTT. Protein sequence: CASSIGASTQYF.

V is TRBV6-5 and J is TRBJ2-1; tentatively, D is TRBD1 (6 bases). CDR1 is MNHEY and CDR2 is SVGAGI in the germline V gene. The CDR3 is 11 residues long. Trimming pared 6 bases from V and 11 bases from J, leaving 11 bases between. The DNA for the CDR3 is TGTGCCAGCAGACTTGGACAGCAGCAGTTCTTC. Its translation: CASRLGQQQFF.

This clone showed up just a few times. This sequence joins TRBV27 and TRBJ1-3; D ambiguous. Trimming took off 6 bases at V and 3 bases at J, with 6 bases between the two ends. Germline V gene lookup returns CDR1 MNHEY and CDR2 SMNVEV (reference sequence). The CDR3 covers 12 residues. The CDR3 spells CASRSGGNTIYF. In nucleotides, the CDR3 is TGTGCCAGCAGATCGGGTGGAAACACCATATATTTT.

The V gene is TRBV4-1, the J gene TRBJ1-5; D is unclear. The CDR3 loop spans 16 amino acids. Trimming stripped 4 bases from V and 5 bases from J, with 18 bases between. The germline CDR1 and CDR2 sequences are MGHRA and YSYEKL. The CDR3 sequence is CASSPIGRGGDQPQHF. Written as DNA, the CDR3 is TGCGCCAGCAGCCCCATCGGACGGGGTGGCGATCAGCCCCAGCATTTT.

This clone turned up a few times. The chain's CDR3 is CASRVGHDYGYTF. The DNA of the CDR3 is TGTGCCAGCAGAGTCGGACACGACTATGGCTACACCTTC. The chain carries TRBV2 and TRBJ1-2, with D perhaps matching TRBD1 (5 bases). CDR1 is SNHLY, CDR2 FYNNEI, per germline. V was shortened by 6 bases and J by 3 bases, with 11 bases between the two germline ends. CDR3 size: 13 residues. Together with reference TRBV2 and TRBJ1-2, the CDR3 gives the full variable domain: EPEVTQTPSHQVTQMGQEVILRCVPISNHLYFYWYRQILGQKVEFLVSFYNNEISEKSEIFDDQFSVERPDGSNFTLKIRSTKLEDSAMYFCASRVGHDYGYTFGSGTRLTVV.

The chain has TRBV5-1 and TRBJ1-1, with TRBD1 as a possible D gene (5 bases). V was pared by 3 bases and J by 2 bases, with 11 bases between. The germline gives CDR1 SGHRS, CDR2 YFSETQ. The CDR3 runs to 14 residues. The CDR3 is CASSWDGPNTEAFF. DNA of the CDR3: TGCGCCAGCAGCTGGGACGGACCCAACACTGAAGCTTTCTTT.

This clone showed up just a few times. This chain joins TRBV29-1 and TRBJ2-6; 8 bases fit TRBD1. Germline CDR1 is SQVTM and CDR2 is ANQGSEA. The CDR3 covers 16 residues. The J segment lost 1 base and the V segment lost 6 bases, leaving 8 bases of the junction unmatched. The CDR3 loop is CSVSRTGISGANVLTF. CDR3 nucleotides: TGCAGCGTGTCGCGGACAGGGATATCTGGGGCCAACGTCCTGACTTTC. The full variable domain, with the rest looked up from reference TRBV29-1 and TRBJ2-6, is SAVISQKPSRDICQRGTSLTIQCQVDSQVTMMFWYRQQPGQSLTLIATANQGSEATYESGFVIDKFPISRPNLTFSTLTVSNMSPEDSSIYLCSVSRTGISGANVLTFGAGSRLTVL.

This clone was seen a few times. V and J are TRBV29-1 and TRBJ1-2; tentative D call: TRBD1 (6 bases). Trimming cost V 3 bases and J 0 bases, with 17 bases left between them. The CDR3 extends over 16 amino acids. Germline CDR1 is SQVTM and CDR2 is ANQGSEA. CDR3 sequence (DNA): TGCAGCGTTGACCGAAGTAGGGGGTCCGCTAACTATGGCTACACCTTC. As protein: CSVDRSRGSANYGYTF.

J is TRBJ1-6 and V is TRBV7-9; D may be TRBD1 (5 bases). The germline V and J ends were trimmed by 5 bases and 9 bases, with 17 bases remaining between them. CDR1 is SEHNR and CDR2 is FQNEAQ in the germline V gene (reference sequence). CDR3 length equals 15 residues. The CDR3 here is CASSHKTVIGSPLHF. CDR3 DNA: TGTGCCAGCAGCCATAAGACAGTGATTGGTTCACCCCTCCACTTT.

The chain recombines TRBV29-1 with TRBJ2-1; 7 positions agree with TRBD1. The CDR3 length is 11 residues. V lost 7 bases to trimming and J lost 6 bases; unmatched junction nucleotides: 3. CDR1 is SQVTM, CDR2 ANQGSEA, per germline. In DNA form, the CDR3 reads TGCAGCGGAACAGGGGTCAATGAGCAGTTCTTC. The encoded protein is CSGTGVNEQFF.

This clone showed up just once. Relative to the germline gene, one junction end is altered; a read error may explain this. The chain couples TRBV7-2 to TRBJ2-3; 11 bases line up with TRBD2. CDR1 and CDR2 from the germline V gene are SGHTA and FQGNSA. The length of the CDR3 is 16 residues. CDR3: CASSLAGGTSTDTQYF. The CDR3, as DNA: TGTGCCAGCAGCCTAGCGGGGGGCACTAGCACAGATACGCAGTATTTT.

The rearrangement joins TRBV30 to TRBJ1-2, with TRBD1 identical over 11 bases. This CDR3 region has 15 residues. Germline V CDR1 and CDR2: GTSNPN, SVGIG (reference sequence). The V gene end was trimmed by 2 bases and the J gene end by 8 bases; junction bases not matched to a gene: 10. The CDR3 reads CAWSNIGQGAKGYTF. CDR3 sequence (DNA): TGTGCCTGGAGTAACATTGGACAGGGGGCGAAGGGCTACACCTTC. Full variable domain (remainder filled in from reference TRBV30 and TRBJ1-2): SQTIHQWPATLVQPVGSPLSLECTVEGTSNPNLYWYRQAAGRGLQLLFYSVGIGQISSEVPQNLSASRPQDRQFILSSKKLLLSDSGFYLCAWSNIGQGAKGYTFGSGTRLTVV.

V usage is TRBV7-9 and J usage is TRBJ2-1; D is unclear. Germline lookup yields CDR1 SEHNR and CDR2 FQNEAQ (reference sequence). CDR3 length equals 13 residues. Trimming pared 2 bases from V and 6 bases from J, leaving 8 bases between. CDR3 coding DNA: TGTGCCAGCAGCTTATGGTCCACCAATGAGCAGTTCTTC. Translation gives CASSLWSTNEQFF.

This clone appeared a few times. The chain combines TRBV15 with TRBJ1-5, with D unclear. The CDR3 extends over 13 amino acids. Germline V gene lookup returns CDR1 LNHNV and CDR2 YYDKDF (reference sequence). The ends were cut back, 0 bases at V and 7 bases at J, with 7 bases in the middle. In DNA, the CDR3 is TGTGCCACCAGCAGAGATCGGCACCAGCCCCAGCATTTT. Translated: CATSRDRHQPQHF.

This chain uses TRBV5-6 with TRBJ1-4; D uncertain. This CDR3 is 14 amino acids long. Trimming cost V 0 bases and J 3 bases, with 6 bases left between them. The germline V gene encodes CDR1 SGHDT and CDR2 YYEEEE. Here the CDR3 reads CASSLGPANEKLFF. CDR3 nucleotide sequence: TGTGCCAGCAGCTTGGGGCCAGCTAATGAAAAACTGTTTTTT.

V and J are TRBV5-5 and TRBJ1-2, with 9 bases fitting TRBD1. Trimming removed 3 bases from V and 4 bases from J; junction bases left unmatched: 4. The V gene's germline CDR1 is SGHKS and CDR2 YYEKEE (reference sequence). CDR3 length equals 14 residues. This chain's CDR3 is CASSSPGQGYGYTF. DNA for the CDR3: TGTGCCAGCAGCTCCCCGGGACAGGGCTATGGCTACACCTTC.

The rearrangement links TRBV4-1 to TRBJ2-3; 12 bases match TRBD1. Germline V gene data show CDR1 as MGHRA and CDR2 as YSYEKL. Trimming at V came to 0 bases and at J to 1 base, leaving 2 bases not matched to a gene. The CDR3 runs 17 residues. Here the CDR3 DNA reads TGCGCCAGCAGCCAAGATGGGACAGGGGGCGGCACAGATACGCAGTATTTT. Its translation: CASSQDGTGGGTDTQYF.

The chain recombines TRBV15 with TRBJ2-1; tentative D call: TRBD2 (6 bases). The CDR3 length is 16 residues. Germline CDR1 and CDR2: LNHNV and YYDKDF (reference sequence). Between the trimmed V and J ends, which lost 8 bases and 3 bases, there was a span of 20 bases. As DNA, the CDR3 is TGTGCCACCTCCAAACGGGAGACCTCTATCTACAATGAGCAGTTCTTC. Amino acid sequence: CATSKRETSIYNEQFF.

The rearrangement links TRBV5-6 to TRBJ2-5; the D is unclear. Germline loops: CDR1 SGHDT, CDR2 YYEEEE. The V gene lost 4 bases and the J gene lost 2 bases, with 18 bases spanning the gap. The CDR3 runs 16 residues. CDR3 residues: CASSPRGFSAQETQYF. CDR3 in DNA: TGTGCCAGCAGCCCCCGAGGTTTTTCCGCTCAAGAGACCCAGTACTTC.

This clone was seen a single time. The chain is built from TRBV7-6 and TRBJ2-4; D may be TRBD1 (6 bases). The ends were cut back, 5 bases at V and 0 bases at J, with 14 bases in the middle. The CDR3 runs to 16 residues. Germline V gene sequence: CDR1 SGHVS, CDR2 FNYEAQ. CDR3 sequence (DNA): TGTGCCAGCAGCCCGCAACAGGGTTTAGCCAAAAACATTCAGTACTTC. This codes for CASSPQQGLAKNIQYF.

The V and J genes are TRBV2 and TRBJ2-1, with D hard to call. This CDR3 has 13 residues. The germline V gene has CDR1 SNHLY and CDR2 FYNNEI. V lost 7 bases, J lost 10 bases, and 17 bases lay in between. CDR3 amino acids: CASTLKGGWEQFF. The CDR3 coding sequence is TGTGCCAGCACTCTCAAGGGCGGCTGGGAGCAGTTCTTC.

This chain connects TRBV11-2 to TRBJ2-1; the D call may be TRBD1 or TRBD2 (6 bases each). There are 14 residues in the CDR3. Trimming cost V 5 bases and J 2 bases, with 10 bases left between them. The germline V gene encodes CDR1 SGHAT and CDR2 FQNNGV. CDR3 loop: CASSPGAAYNEQFF. The CDR3 DNA sequence: TGTGCCAGCAGCCCGGGGGCCGCCTACAATGAGCAGTTCTTC.

J is TRBJ2-5 and V is TRBV9, with TRBD2 matching over 11 bases. Germline V gives CDR1 SGDLS, CDR2 YYNGEE. The CDR3 sequence is 15 residues long. J lost 6 bases, V lost 4 bases, and 8 bases had no gene match. Written as DNA, the CDR3 is TGTGCCAGCAGCCTCGGACTAGCGGGTGAAAAGACCCAGTACTTC. It is translated as CASSLGLAGEKTQYF. Combining the CDR3 with reference TRBV9 and TRBJ2-5 gives the whole variable domain DSGVTQTPKHLITATGQRVTLRCSPRSGDLSVYWYQQSLDQGLQFLIQYYNGEERAKGNILERFSAQQFPDLHSELNLSSLELGDSALYFCASSLGLAGEKTQYFGPGTRLLVL.

As DNA, the CDR3 is TGTGCCAGCTCCTTCGGCGGGGAGACCCAGTACTTC. Residues: CASSFGGETQYF. The chain recombines TRBV19 with TRBJ2-5; tentative D call: TRBD2 (5 bases). Germline V lookup: CDR1 LNHDA, CDR2 SQIVND (reference sequence). V was trimmed by 9 bases and J by 5 bases, leaving 13 bases between them. This CDR3 is built from 12 residues. Together with reference TRBV19 and TRBJ2-5, the CDR3 gives the full variable domain: DGGITQSPKYLFRKEGQNVTLSCEQNLNHDAMYWYRQDPGQGLRLIYYSQIVNDFQKGDIAEGYSVSREKKESFPLTVTSAQKNPTAFYLCASSFGGETQYFGPGTRLLVL.

The chain couples TRBV5-6 to TRBJ1-4, with a tentative D call TRBD1 (6 bases). The V end was cut by 6 bases, the J end by 3 bases, with 9 bases between. In germline, CDR1 is SGHDT, CDR2 YYEEEE. CDR3 length: 13 residues. CDR3 coding DNA: TGTGCCAGCACCAGGGGAGCTAATGAAAAACTGTTTTTT. Translating gives CASTRGANEKLFF.